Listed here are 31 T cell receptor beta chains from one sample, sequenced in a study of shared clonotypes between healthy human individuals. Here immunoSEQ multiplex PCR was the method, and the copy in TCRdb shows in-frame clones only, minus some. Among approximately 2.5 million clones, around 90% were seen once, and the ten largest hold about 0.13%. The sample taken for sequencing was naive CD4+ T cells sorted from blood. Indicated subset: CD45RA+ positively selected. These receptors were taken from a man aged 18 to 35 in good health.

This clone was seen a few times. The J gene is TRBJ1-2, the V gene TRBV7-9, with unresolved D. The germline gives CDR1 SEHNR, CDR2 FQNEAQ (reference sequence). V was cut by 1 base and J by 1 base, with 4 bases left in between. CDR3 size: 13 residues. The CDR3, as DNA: TGTGCCAGCAGCTTAGTGGGTAACTATGGCTACACCTTC. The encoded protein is CASSLVGNYGYTF.

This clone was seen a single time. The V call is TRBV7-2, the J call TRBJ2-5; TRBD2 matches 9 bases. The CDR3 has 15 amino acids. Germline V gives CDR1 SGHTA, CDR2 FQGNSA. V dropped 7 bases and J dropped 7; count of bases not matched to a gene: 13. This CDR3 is CASTGVAGVSATQYF. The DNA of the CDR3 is TGTGCCAGCACTGGGGTAGCGGGAGTCTCGGCGACCCAGTACTTC.

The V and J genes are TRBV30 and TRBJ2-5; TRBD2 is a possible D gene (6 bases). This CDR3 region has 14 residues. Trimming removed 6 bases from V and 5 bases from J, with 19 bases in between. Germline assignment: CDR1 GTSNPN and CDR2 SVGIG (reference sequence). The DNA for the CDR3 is TGTGCCTGTCGGTCCGCACTTCGGGGGGAGACCCAGTACTTC. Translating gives CACRSALRGETQYF.

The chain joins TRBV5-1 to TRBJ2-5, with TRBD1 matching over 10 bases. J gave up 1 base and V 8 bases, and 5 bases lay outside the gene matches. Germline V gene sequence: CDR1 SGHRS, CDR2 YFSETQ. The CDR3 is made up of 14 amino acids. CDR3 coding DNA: TGCGCCAGGTCGGGGACAGGGGTCCAAGAGACCCAGTACTTC. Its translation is CARSGTGVQETQYF. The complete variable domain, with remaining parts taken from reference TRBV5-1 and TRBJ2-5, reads KAGVTQTPRYLIKTRGQQVTLSCSPISGHRSVSWYQQTPGQGLQFLFEYFSETQRNKGNFPGRFSGRQFSNSRSEMNVSTLELGDSALYLCARSGTGVQETQYFGPGTRLLVL.

CDR3 region: CASRPTGAFSYEQYF. The CDR3 DNA follows: TGTGCCAGCAGGCCCACAGGAGCCTTCTCCTACGAGCAGTACTTC. V and J are TRBV6-6 and TRBJ2-7; maybe TRBD1 (5 bases). The CDR3 covers 15 residues. The germline V gene has CDR1 MNHNY and CDR2 SVGAGI (reference sequence). V lost 6 bases, J lost 0 bases, and 15 bases lay in between.

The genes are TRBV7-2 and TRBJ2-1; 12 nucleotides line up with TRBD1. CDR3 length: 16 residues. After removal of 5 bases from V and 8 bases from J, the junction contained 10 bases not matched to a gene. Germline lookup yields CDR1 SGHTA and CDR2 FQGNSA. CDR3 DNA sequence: TGTGCCAGCAGCCCGTTAGGGACAGGGGGCTCGTATGAGCAGTTCTTC. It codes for CASSPLGTGGSYEQFF. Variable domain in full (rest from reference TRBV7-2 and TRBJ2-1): GAGVSQSPSNKVTEKGKDVELRCDPISGHTALYWYRQSLGQGLEFLIYFQGNSAPDKSGLPSDRFSAERTGGSVSTLTIQRTQQEDSAVYLCASSPLGTGGSYEQFFGPGTRLTVL.

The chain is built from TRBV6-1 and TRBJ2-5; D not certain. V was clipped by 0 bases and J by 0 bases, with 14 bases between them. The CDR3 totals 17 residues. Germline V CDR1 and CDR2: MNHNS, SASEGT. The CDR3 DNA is TGTGCCAGCAGTGAAGCGCTGCTCGGCTCTTACCAAGAGACCCAGTACTTC. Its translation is CASSEALLGSYQETQYF.

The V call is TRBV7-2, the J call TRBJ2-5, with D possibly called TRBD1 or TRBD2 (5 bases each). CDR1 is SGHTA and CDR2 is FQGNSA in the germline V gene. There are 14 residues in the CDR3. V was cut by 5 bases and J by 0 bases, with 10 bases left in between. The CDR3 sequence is CASSPEGYQETQYF. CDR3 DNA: TGTGCCAGCAGCCCCGAGGGGTACCAAGAGACCCAGTACTTC. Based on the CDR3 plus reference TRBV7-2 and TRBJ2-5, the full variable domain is GAGVSQSPSNKVTEKGKDVELRCDPISGHTALYWYRQSLGQGLEFLIYFQGNSAPDKSGLPSDRFSAERTGGSVSTLTIQRTQQEDSAVYLCASSPEGYQETQYFGPGTRLLVL.

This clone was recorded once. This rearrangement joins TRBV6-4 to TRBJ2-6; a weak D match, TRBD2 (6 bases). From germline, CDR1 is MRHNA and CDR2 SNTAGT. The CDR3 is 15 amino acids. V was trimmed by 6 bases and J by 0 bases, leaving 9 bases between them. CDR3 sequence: CASSSGSSGANVLTF. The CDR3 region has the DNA TGTGCCAGCAGCTCCGGGAGCTCTGGGGCCAACGTCCTGACTTTC.

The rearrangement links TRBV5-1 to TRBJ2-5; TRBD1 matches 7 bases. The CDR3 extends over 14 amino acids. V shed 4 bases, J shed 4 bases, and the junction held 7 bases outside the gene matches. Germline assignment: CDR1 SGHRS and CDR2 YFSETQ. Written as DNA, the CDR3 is TGCGCCAGCAGCACCGGGACAGTTGGAGAGACCCAGTACTTC. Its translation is CASSTGTVGETQYF.

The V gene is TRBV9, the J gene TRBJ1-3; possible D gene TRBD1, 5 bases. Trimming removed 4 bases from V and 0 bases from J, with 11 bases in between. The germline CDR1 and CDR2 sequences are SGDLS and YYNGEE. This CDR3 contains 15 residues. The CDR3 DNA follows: TGTGCCAGCAGCACCGGGACGGGCTCTGGAAACACCATATATTTT. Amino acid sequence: CASSTGTGSGNTIYF.

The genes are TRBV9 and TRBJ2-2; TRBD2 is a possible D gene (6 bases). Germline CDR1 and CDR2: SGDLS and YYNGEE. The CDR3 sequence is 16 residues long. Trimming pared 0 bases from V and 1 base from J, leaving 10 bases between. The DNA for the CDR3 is TGTGCCAGCAGCGTAGCGGCGGGGTTGAACACCGGGGAGCTGTTTTTT. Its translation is CASSVAAGLNTGELFF.

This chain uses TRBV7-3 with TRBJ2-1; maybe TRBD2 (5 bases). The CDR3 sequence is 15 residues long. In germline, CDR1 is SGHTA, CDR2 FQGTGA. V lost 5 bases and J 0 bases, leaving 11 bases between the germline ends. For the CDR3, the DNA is TGTGCCAGCAGCCTCTCAGCGGCCTCCTACAATGAGCAGTTCTTC. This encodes CASSLSAASYNEQFF.

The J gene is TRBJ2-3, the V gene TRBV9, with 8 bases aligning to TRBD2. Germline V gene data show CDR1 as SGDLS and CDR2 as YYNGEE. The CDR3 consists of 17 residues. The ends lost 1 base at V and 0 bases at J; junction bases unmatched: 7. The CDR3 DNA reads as TGTGCCAGCAGCGTATTAGCGGGAATATCTAGCACAGATACGCAGTATTTT. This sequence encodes CASSVLAGISSTDTQYF.

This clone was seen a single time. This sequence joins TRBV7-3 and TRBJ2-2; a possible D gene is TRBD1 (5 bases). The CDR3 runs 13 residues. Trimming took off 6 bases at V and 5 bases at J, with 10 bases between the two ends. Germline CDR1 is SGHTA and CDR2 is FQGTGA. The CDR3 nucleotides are TGTGCCAGCAGTTATCAGGGTACCGGGGAGCTGTTTTTT. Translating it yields CASSYQGTGELFF.

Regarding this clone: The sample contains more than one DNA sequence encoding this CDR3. The CDR3 loop reads CASSLGGQGTEAFF. DNA of the CDR3: TGTGCCAGCAGCTTAGGGGGACAGGGGACTGAAGCTTTCTTT. The rearrangement joins TRBV7-9 to TRBJ1-1; TRBD1 aligns across 10 bases. Germline V gene sequence: CDR1 SEHNR, CDR2 FQNEAQ (reference sequence). Trimming at V came to 1 base and at J to 5 bases, leaving 1 base not matched to a gene. This CDR3 contains 14 residues.

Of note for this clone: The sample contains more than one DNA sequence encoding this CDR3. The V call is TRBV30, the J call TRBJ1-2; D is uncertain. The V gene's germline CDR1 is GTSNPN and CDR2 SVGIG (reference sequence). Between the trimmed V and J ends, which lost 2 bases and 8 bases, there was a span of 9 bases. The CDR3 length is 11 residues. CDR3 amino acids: CAWSIGGGYTF. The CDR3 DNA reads TGTGCCTGGAGTATCGGCGGGGGCTACACCTTC. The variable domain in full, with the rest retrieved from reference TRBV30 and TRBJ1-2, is SQTIHQWPATLVQPVGSPLSLECTVEGTSNPNLYWYRQAAGRGLQLLFYSVGIGQISSEVPQNLSASRPQDRQFILSSKKLLLSDSGFYLCAWSIGGGYTFGSGTRLTVV.

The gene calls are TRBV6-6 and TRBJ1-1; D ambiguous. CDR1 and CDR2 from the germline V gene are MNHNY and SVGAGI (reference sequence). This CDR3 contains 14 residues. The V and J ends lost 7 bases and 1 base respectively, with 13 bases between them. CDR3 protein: CASNIDGANTEAFF. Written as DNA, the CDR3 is TGTGCCAGCAACATAGACGGAGCGAACACTGAAGCTTTCTTT.

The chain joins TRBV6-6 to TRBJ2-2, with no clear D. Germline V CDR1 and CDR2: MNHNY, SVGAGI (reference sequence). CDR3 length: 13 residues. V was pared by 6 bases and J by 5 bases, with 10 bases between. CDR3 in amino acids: CASSLLRTGELFF. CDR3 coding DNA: TGTGCCAGCAGCCTCTTACGGACCGGGGAGCTGTTTTTT.

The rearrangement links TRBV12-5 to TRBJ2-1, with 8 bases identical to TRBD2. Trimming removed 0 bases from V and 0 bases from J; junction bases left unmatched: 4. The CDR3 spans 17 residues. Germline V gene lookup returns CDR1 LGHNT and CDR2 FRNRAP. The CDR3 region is CASGLVAGVGSYNEQFF. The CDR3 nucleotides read TGTGCTAGTGGTTTGGTAGCGGGAGTTGGCTCCTACAATGAGCAGTTCTTC.

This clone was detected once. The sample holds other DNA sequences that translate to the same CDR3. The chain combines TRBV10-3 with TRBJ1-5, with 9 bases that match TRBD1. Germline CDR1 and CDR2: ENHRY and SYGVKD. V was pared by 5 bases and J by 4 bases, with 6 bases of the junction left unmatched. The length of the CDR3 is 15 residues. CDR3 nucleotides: TGTGCCATCAGTCCGGGACAGGGCGCGAATCAGCCCCAGCATTTT. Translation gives CAISPGQGANQPQHF.

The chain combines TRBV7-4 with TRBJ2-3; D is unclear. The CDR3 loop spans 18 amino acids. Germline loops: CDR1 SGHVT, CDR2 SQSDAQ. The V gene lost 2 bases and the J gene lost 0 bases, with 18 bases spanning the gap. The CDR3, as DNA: TGTGCCAGCAGCTTATCCCCCTGCGGCGACTCTAGCACAGATACGCAGTATTTT. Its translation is CASSLSPCGDSSTDTQYF.

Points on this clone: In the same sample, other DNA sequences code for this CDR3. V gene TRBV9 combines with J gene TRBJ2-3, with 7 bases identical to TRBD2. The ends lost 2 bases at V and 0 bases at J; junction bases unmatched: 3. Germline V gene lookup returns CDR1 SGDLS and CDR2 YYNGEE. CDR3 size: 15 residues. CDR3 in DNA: TGTGCCAGCAGCGTGGTGGGGGGGAGCACAGATACGCAGTATTTT. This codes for CASSVVGGSTDTQYF.

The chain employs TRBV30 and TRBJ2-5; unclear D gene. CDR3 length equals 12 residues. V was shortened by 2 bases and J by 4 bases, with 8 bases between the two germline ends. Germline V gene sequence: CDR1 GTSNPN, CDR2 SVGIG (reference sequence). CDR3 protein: CAWSFDTETQYF. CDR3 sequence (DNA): TGTGCCTGGAGTTTTGACACAGAGACCCAGTACTTC.

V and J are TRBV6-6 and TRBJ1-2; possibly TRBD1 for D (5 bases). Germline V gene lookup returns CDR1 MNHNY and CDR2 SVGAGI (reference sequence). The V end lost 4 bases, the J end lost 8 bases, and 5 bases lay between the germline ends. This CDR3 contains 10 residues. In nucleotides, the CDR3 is TGTGCCAGCAGTTCAGGGGGCTACACCTTC. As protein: CASSSGGYTF.

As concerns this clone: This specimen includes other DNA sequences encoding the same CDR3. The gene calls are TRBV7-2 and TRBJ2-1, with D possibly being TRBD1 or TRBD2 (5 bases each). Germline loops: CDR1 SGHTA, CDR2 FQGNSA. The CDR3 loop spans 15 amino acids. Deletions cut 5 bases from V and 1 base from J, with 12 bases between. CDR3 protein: CASSPSGGSYNEQFF. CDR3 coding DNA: TGTGCCAGCAGCCCGTCTGGGGGTTCCTACAATGAGCAGTTCTTC.

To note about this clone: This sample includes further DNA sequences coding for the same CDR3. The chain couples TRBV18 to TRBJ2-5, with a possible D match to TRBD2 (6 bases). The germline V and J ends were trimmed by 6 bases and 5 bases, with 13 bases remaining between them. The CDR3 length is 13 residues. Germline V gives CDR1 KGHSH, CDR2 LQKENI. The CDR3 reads CASSPLGRETQYF. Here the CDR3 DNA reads TGTGCCAGCTCCCCCTTAGGGAGGGAGACCCAGTACTTC.

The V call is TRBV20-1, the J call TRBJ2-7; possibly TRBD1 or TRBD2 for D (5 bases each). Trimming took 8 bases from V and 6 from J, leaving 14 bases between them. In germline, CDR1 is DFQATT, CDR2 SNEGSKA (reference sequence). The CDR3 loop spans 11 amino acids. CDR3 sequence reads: CSPSSGTEQYF. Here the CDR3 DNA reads TGCAGTCCATCCTCCGGGACCGAGCAGTACTTC.

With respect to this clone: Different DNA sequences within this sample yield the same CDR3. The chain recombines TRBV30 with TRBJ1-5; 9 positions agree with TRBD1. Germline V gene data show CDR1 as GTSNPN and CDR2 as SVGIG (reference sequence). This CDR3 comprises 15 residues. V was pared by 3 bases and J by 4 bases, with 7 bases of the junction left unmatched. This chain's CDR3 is CAWRSTGTGNQPQHF. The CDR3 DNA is TGTGCCTGGAGATCCACCGGGACAGGGAATCAGCCCCAGCATTTT.

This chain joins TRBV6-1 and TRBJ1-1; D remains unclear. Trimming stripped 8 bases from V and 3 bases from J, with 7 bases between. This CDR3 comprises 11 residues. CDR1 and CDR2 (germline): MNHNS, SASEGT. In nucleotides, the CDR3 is TGTGCCAGCTTTGCGTACACTGAAGCTTTCTTT. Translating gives CASFAYTEAFF.

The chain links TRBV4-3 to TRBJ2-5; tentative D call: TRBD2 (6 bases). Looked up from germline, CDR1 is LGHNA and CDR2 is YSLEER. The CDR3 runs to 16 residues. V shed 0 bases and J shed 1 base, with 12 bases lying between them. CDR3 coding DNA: TGCGCCAGCAGCCAAGATTGGGGACTGTCCCAAGAGACCCAGTACTTC. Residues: CASSQDWGLSQETQYF.